This TCR beta chain was profiled in a study of blood T cell repertoires in COVID-19. V dropped 6 bases and J dropped 0; count of bases not matched to a gene: 4. Germline V gene data show CDR1 as MNHEY and CDR2 as SVGAGI. This CDR3 has 15 residues. Method: immunoSEQ multiplex PCR; TCRdb's copy keeps in-frame clones and lacks some. Of around 140,000 clones in the sample, around 89% were seen once. The TCR originated in a man in his fifties with active or convalescent COVID-19. The chain is built from TRBV6-5 and TRBJ1-2; 10 nucleotides agree with TRBD1. The specimen sequenced was peripheral blood. CDR3 protein: CASSLGTGANYGYTF. Written as DNA, the CDR3 is TGTGCCAGCAGCCTGGGGACAGGGGCTAACTATGGCTACACCTTC.